This T cell receptor beta chain was captured in a study of cytomegalovirus exposure and HLA in healthy donors. Primers included in the PCR were 60 Vbeta and 13 Jbeta primers. Using immunoSEQ multiplex PCR, the repertoire was profiled, and TCRdb retains in-frame clones only, with some absent. The sample holds over 75,000 clones, roughly three quarters seen once. The V gene's germline CDR1 is SGHRS and CDR2 YFSETQ. V shed 5 bases and J shed 2 bases, with 13 bases lying between them. The CDR3 loop spans 14 amino acids. The sequenced material came from PBMCs. The chain has TRBV5-1 and TRBJ1-1; D is perhaps TRBD1 (5 bases). This TCR was sampled from a male donor in good health and CMV-seropositive. This CDR3 reads CASRADSHNTEAFF. DNA of the CDR3: TGCGCCAGCAGGGCTGACAGTCATAACACTGAAGCTTTCTTT. The whole variable domain, remainder taken from reference TRBV5-1 and TRBJ1-1, is KAGVTQTPRYLIKTRGQQVTLSCSPISGHRSVSWYQQTPGQGLQFLFEYFSETQRNKGNFPGRFSGRQFSNSRSEMNVSTLELGDSALYLCASRADSHNTEAFFGQGTRLTVV.